Listed below are T cell receptor beta chains from one sample, sequenced in a study of shared clonotypes between healthy human individuals. Sequenced by immunoSEQ multiplex PCR; TCRdb stores in-frame clones only, minus some. This table has 600,000 to 750,000 clones, about nine tenths appearing once. Source material: memory CD8+ T cells from PBMCs. The receptors here all came from a man aged 18 to 30 in good health. Some clones in this sample may be carry-over from other donors' samples. The CDR3 runs from the conserved cysteine through the conserved F or W. Fields, in order: clone size, D gene, J gene, V gene, CDR3 DNA, CDR3 protein. A D gene is named only where the DNA matches it firmly. Clone size is given for some rows only: seen once, a few or many times, or a class if the clone is expanded.

abundance: once
d_gene: NA
j_gene: TRBJ2-1
v_gene: TRBV7-6
CDR3nt: TGTGCCAGCAGCTTCAAACTATACAATGAGCAGTTCTTC
CDR3aa: CASSFKLYNEQFF

abundance: NA
d_gene: TRBD1
j_gene: TRBJ2-5
v_gene: TRBV27
CDR3nt: TGTGCCAGCAGTTTATGGGCAGGGGGCAGGGAAGAGACCCAGTACTTC
CDR3aa: CASSLWAGGREETQYF

abundance: NA
d_gene: TRBD1
j_gene: TRBJ1-1
v_gene: TRBV9
CDR3nt: TGTGCCAGCAGCGTGACAGGGATGGGGGCTGAAGCTTTCTTT
CDR3aa: CASSVTGMGAEAFF

abundance: NA
d_gene: TRBD2
j_gene: TRBJ2-1
v_gene: TRBV5-1
CDR3nt: TGCGCCAGCAGCTCGACTCAGCGGGACTCAGCAGCGGATGAGCAGTTCTTC
CDR3aa: CASSSTQRDSAADEQFF

abundance: NA
d_gene: NA
j_gene: TRBJ1-5
v_gene: TRBV4-1
CDR3nt: TGCGCCAGCAGCCAAAGAGGGGGTCCCAATCAGCCCCAGCATTTT
CDR3aa: CASSQRGGPNQPQHF

abundance: NA
d_gene: NA
j_gene: TRBJ1-1
v_gene: TRBV7-3
CDR3nt: TGTGCCAGCAGCTCGCTAGGAGGAGTAGGACCGAACACTGAAGCTTTCTTT
CDR3aa: CASSSLGGVGPNTEAFF

abundance: NA
d_gene: NA
j_gene: TRBJ2-7
v_gene: TRBV13
CDR3nt: TGTGCCAGCAGCCCCATCCTGACCGAGCAGTACTTC
CDR3aa: CASSPILTEQYF

abundance: NA
d_gene: NA
j_gene: TRBJ1-5
v_gene: TRBV6-5
CDR3nt: TGTGCCAGCAGTTCCACGGACAGCTTTGGGGGTCAGCCCCAGCATTTT
CDR3aa: CASSSTDSFGGQPQHF

abundance: once
d_gene: TRBD1
j_gene: TRBJ1-2
v_gene: TRBV2
CDR3nt: TGTGCCACACACAGGGGGCTAGGGTATGGCTACACCTTC
CDR3aa: CATHRGLGYGYTF

abundance: NA
d_gene: NA
j_gene: TRBJ2-1
v_gene: TRBV7-9
CDR3nt: TGTGCCAGCAGCTTTGAGAGGGAATATCAAAACAATGAGCAGTTCTTC
CDR3aa: CASSFEREYQNNEQFF

abundance: NA
d_gene: NA
j_gene: TRBJ1-2
v_gene: TRBV4-3
CDR3nt: TGCGCCAGCAGCCCTGATGATCTGGGGGGCTACACCTTC
CDR3aa: CASSPDDLGGYTF

abundance: NA
d_gene: NA
j_gene: TRBJ2-7
v_gene: TRBV7-9
CDR3nt: TGTGCCAGCAGGGGTGCAGCCTACGAGCAGTACTTC
CDR3aa: CASRGAAYEQYF

abundance: NA
d_gene: NA
j_gene: TRBJ1-2
v_gene: TRBV9
CDR3nt: TGTGCCAGCAGCGTAGGCTTGGGGTCCTATGGCTACACCTTC
CDR3aa: CASSVGLGSYGYTF

abundance: NA
d_gene: TRBD1
j_gene: TRBJ2-2
v_gene: TRBV6-5
CDR3nt: TGTGCCAGCATCGAAAGGACAGGGCTGGCCGGGGAGCTGTTTTTT
CDR3aa: CASIERTGLAGELFF

abundance: NA
d_gene: NA
j_gene: TRBJ1-1
v_gene: TRBV6-5
CDR3nt: TGTGCCAGCAGTGGAGAGCGGTGCTTT
CDR3aa: CASSGERCF

abundance: NA
d_gene: NA
j_gene: TRBJ2-5
v_gene: TRBV9
CDR3nt: TGTGCCAGCAGCGGCGACAGAGCACAAGAGACCCAGTACTTC
CDR3aa: CASSGDRAQETQYF

abundance: NA
d_gene: NA
j_gene: TRBJ2-1
v_gene: TRBV14
CDR3nt: TGTGCCAGCAGCCAAACAGCTTGGGGATTTTACAATGAGCAGTTCTTC
CDR3aa: CASSQTAWGFYNEQFF

abundance: NA
d_gene: TRBD1
j_gene: TRBJ1-5
v_gene: TRBV19
CDR3nt: TGTGCCAGTACGGACAGGGCGAATCAGCCCCAGCATTTT
CDR3aa: CASTDRANQPQHF

abundance: NA
d_gene: NA
j_gene: TRBJ1-5
v_gene: TRBV28
CDR3nt: TGTGCCAGCAGTTTGCCGTATAGCAATCAGCCCCAGCATTTT
CDR3aa: CASSLPYSNQPQHF

abundance: NA
d_gene: NA
j_gene: TRBJ1-6
v_gene: TRBV28
CDR3nt: TGTGCCAGCAGTCGAGGCAGGAATTCACCCCTCCACTTT
CDR3aa: CASSRGRNSPLHF

abundance: NA
d_gene: TRBD2
j_gene: TRBJ2-7
v_gene: TRBV5-1
CDR3nt: TGCGCCAGCAGCTTGGTGGTAGCGGGTCCCCTTTCCTACGAGCAGTACTTC
CDR3aa: CASSLVVAGPLSYEQYF

abundance: once
d_gene: NA
j_gene: TRBJ2-3
v_gene: TRBV27
CDR3nt: TGTGCCAGTTCTGAGTGGAGCACAGATACGCAGTATTTT
CDR3aa: CASSEWSTDTQYF

abundance: NA
d_gene: NA
j_gene: TRBJ1-5
v_gene: TRBV4-2
CDR3nt: TGTGCCAGCAGCCAAGATCAGGCCGTGTTCAATCAGCCCCAGCATTTT
CDR3aa: CASSQDQAVFNQPQHF

abundance: NA
d_gene: NA
j_gene: TRBJ1-1
v_gene: TRBV5-1
CDR3nt: TGCGCCAGCAGCGTCGGACAGATAGCTTTCTTT
CDR3aa: CASSVGQIAFF

abundance: NA
d_gene: NA
j_gene: TRBJ1-4
v_gene: TRBV7-9
CDR3nt: TGTGCCAGCAGCTTACAGGGTCCAACTAATGAAAAACTGTTTTTT
CDR3aa: CASSLQGPTNEKLFF

abundance: few
d_gene: NA
j_gene: TRBJ2-5
v_gene: TRBV13
CDR3nt: TGTGCCAGCAGCTTAAGGCTAGAGGAGACCCAGTACTTC
CDR3aa: CASSLRLEETQYF

abundance: once
d_gene: NA
j_gene: TRBJ2-5
v_gene: TRBV7-2
CDR3nt: TGTGCCAGCAGCCACTCTTGGGCCTGGGGGGAGACCCAGTACTTC
CDR3aa: CASSHSWAWGETQYF

abundance: NA
d_gene: NA
j_gene: TRBJ1-1
v_gene: TRBV5-8
CDR3nt: TGTGCCAGCACGACAGGCCCCTACCTGGGGACTGAAGCTTTCTTT
CDR3aa: CASTTGPYLGTEAFF

abundance: NA
d_gene: TRBD2
j_gene: TRBJ2-3
v_gene: TRBV7-8
CDR3nt: TGTGCCAGCAGCGACCCTCCCGCGGGCGGGAGGGGCACAGATACGCAGTATTTT
CDR3aa: CASSDPPAGGRGTDTQYF

abundance: NA
d_gene: NA
j_gene: TRBJ2-7
v_gene: TRBV7-9
CDR3nt: TGTGCCCCCCCCGGTGGGGGCCCCGAGCAGTACTTC
CDR3aa: CAPPGGGPEQYF

abundance: NA
d_gene: NA
j_gene: TRBJ2-2
v_gene: TRBV27
CDR3nt: TGTGCCAGCAGTTTAGCGACAGAAGGCACCGGGGAGCTGTTTTTT
CDR3aa: CASSLATEGTGELFF

abundance: NA
d_gene: TRBD1
j_gene: TRBJ1-5
v_gene: TRBV19
CDR3nt: TGTGCCAGTAGGATGGGGACAGGGATGTTCTATAGCAATCAGCCCCAGCATTTT
CDR3aa: CASRMGTGMFYSNQPQHF

abundance: few
d_gene: NA
j_gene: TRBJ1-1
v_gene: TRBV28
CDR3nt: TGTGCCAGCAGTATCAGGGGCTTGAACACTGAAGCTTTCTTT
CDR3aa: CASSIRGLNTEAFF

abundance: NA
d_gene: TRBD1
j_gene: TRBJ2-7
v_gene: TRBV9
CDR3nt: TGTGCCAGCAGCGTCGGGACAGGGGGCGCCTACGAGCAGTACTTC
CDR3aa: CASSVGTGGAYEQYF

abundance: NA
d_gene: TRBD2
j_gene: TRBJ2-3
v_gene: TRBV7-9
CDR3nt: TGTGCCAGCAGCACTACCAGACTAGCGGGAGGGCGGACAGATACGCAGTATTTT
CDR3aa: CASSTTRLAGGRTDTQYF

abundance: NA
d_gene: NA
j_gene: TRBJ2-1
v_gene: TRBV6-1
CDR3nt: TGTGCCAGCAGTGCAATCAGCGGGTGGAGCTCCTACAATGAGCAGTTCTTC
CDR3aa: CASSAISGWSSYNEQFF

abundance: NA
d_gene: NA
j_gene: TRBJ1-5
v_gene: TRBV4-1
CDR3nt: TGCGCCAGCAGCCAAGAAGGGCAGGGTTATCAGCCCCAGCATTTT
CDR3aa: CASSQEGQGYQPQHF

abundance: NA
d_gene: NA
j_gene: TRBJ2-6
v_gene: TRBV7-9
CDR3nt: TGTGCCAGCAGCTTAGCGGATCTTTTAGCCAACGTCCTGACTTTC
CDR3aa: CASSLADLLANVLTF

abundance: NA
d_gene: NA
j_gene: TRBJ2-3
v_gene: TRBV11-3
CDR3nt: TGTGCCAGCAGCTCCGGCCGGGACATTAGCACAGATACGCAGTATTTT
CDR3aa: CASSSGRDISTDTQYF

abundance: NA
d_gene: NA
j_gene: TRBJ2-7
v_gene: TRBV9
CDR3nt: TGTGCCAGCAGCGACGATAAGGAGGGAGTTCTTGGCTACGAGCAGTACTTC
CDR3aa: CASSDDKEGVLGYEQYF

abundance: many
d_gene: TRBD2
j_gene: TRBJ2-7
v_gene: TRBV28
CDR3nt: TGTGCCAGCAGTTTATCGGTACTAGCGGGAGGTTACGAGCAGTACTTC
CDR3aa: CASSLSVLAGGYEQYF

abundance: NA
d_gene: NA
j_gene: TRBJ2-1
v_gene: TRBV28
CDR3nt: TGTGCCAGCAGTTTCAGGGTCCGGGCCCCCTACAATGAGCAGTTCTTC
CDR3aa: CASSFRVRAPYNEQFF

abundance: NA
d_gene: NA
j_gene: TRBJ2-1
v_gene: TRBV11-2
CDR3nt: TGTGCCAGCAGCCCATATAGTAGGACTAATAGGGATGAGCAGTTCTTC
CDR3aa: CASSPYSRTNRDEQFF

abundance: NA
d_gene: TRBD2
j_gene: TRBJ2-1
v_gene: TRBV7-3
CDR3nt: TGTGCCAGCAGCTTAAGCCCGGGACTAGCGGGGGACAATGAGCAGTTCTTC
CDR3aa: CASSLSPGLAGDNEQFF

abundance: NA
d_gene: NA
j_gene: TRBJ2-2
v_gene: TRBV27
CDR3nt: TGTGCCAGCAGTTTCGGTCTAAACACCGGGGAGCTGTTTTTT
CDR3aa: CASSFGLNTGELFF

abundance: NA
d_gene: NA
j_gene: TRBJ2-1
v_gene: TRBV7-9
CDR3nt: TGTGCCAGCAGCTTAGTTGGTGGGGTAGAATCCTACAATGAGCAGTTCTTC
CDR3aa: CASSLVGGVESYNEQFF

abundance: NA
d_gene: TRBD2
j_gene: TRBJ2-1
v_gene: TRBV12-5
CDR3nt: TGTGCTAGTGGTTCTCGACTAGCGGGAGGGTATGAGCAGTTCTTC
CDR3aa: CASGSRLAGGYEQFF

abundance: NA
d_gene: NA
j_gene: TRBJ1-2
v_gene: TRBV9
CDR3nt: TGTGCCAGCAGCGCAGGGAAGGGGATTAACTATGGCTACACCTTC
CDR3aa: CASSAGKGINYGYTF

abundance: NA
d_gene: TRBD2
j_gene: TRBJ2-1
v_gene: TRBV28
CDR3nt: TGTGCCAGTCTACTAGCGGGAGAGGACAATGAGCAGTTCTTC
CDR3aa: CASLLAGEDNEQFF

abundance: NA
d_gene: TRBD1
j_gene: TRBJ1-1
v_gene: TRBV5-6
CDR3nt: TGTGCCAGCAGCCTCGCAGGGGGCCGGAACACTGAAGCTTTCTTT
CDR3aa: CASSLAGGRNTEAFF

abundance: once
d_gene: TRBD2
j_gene: TRBJ2-1
v_gene: TRBV29-1
CDR3nt: TGCAGCGTTGAAGAGTCTAGCGGGTACCGTTACAATGAGCAGTTCTTC
CDR3aa: CSVEESSGYRYNEQFF

abundance: once
d_gene: NA
j_gene: TRBJ1-2
v_gene: TRBV4-3
CDR3nt: TGCGCCAGCAGCCACGACCAGGGTGGGGACTATGGCTACACCTTC
CDR3aa: CASSHDQGGDYGYTF

abundance: NA
d_gene: NA
j_gene: TRBJ2-5
v_gene: TRBV10-3
CDR3nt: TGTGCCATCAGTGAGGGGACCTCCCGGAGGAAGACCCAGTACTTC
CDR3aa: CAISEGTSRRKTQYF

abundance: NA
d_gene: TRBD1
j_gene: TRBJ1-1
v_gene: TRBV9
CDR3nt: TGTGCCAGCAGCCCGGACAGGTTCACAAACCGAGCTTTCTTT
CDR3aa: CASSPDRFTNRAFF

abundance: once
d_gene: NA
j_gene: TRBJ2-3
v_gene: TRBV28
CDR3nt: TGTGCCAGCAGTTCCCAGTATTCTGGGCAGTATTTT
CDR3aa: CASSSQYSGQYF

abundance: NA
d_gene: NA
j_gene: TRBJ2-7
v_gene: TRBV14
CDR3nt: TGTGCCAGCAGCCAAGGAGTCTTGAGAGGGGACGAGCAGTACTTC
CDR3aa: CASSQGVLRGDEQYF

abundance: NA
d_gene: TRBD1
j_gene: TRBJ1-1
v_gene: TRBV28
CDR3nt: TGTGCCAGCAGGGGGAGGGGGCTGCTCCTGGGCGCTGAAGCTTTCTTT
CDR3aa: CASRGRGLLLGAEAFF